This T cell receptor beta chain is drawn from a study of blood T cell repertoires in COVID-19. Study-wide context: Donors in the United States, Italy and Spain gave samples during acute or convalescent COVID-19. The analysed material was cDNA or gDNA that came from T cells, B-cell-depleted T cells, or PBMCs.

In regard to this clone: Other DNA sequences in the sample encode the same CDR3.

The CDR3 is 13 amino acids. Germline V gives CDR1 KGHSH, CDR2 LQKENI. V lost 3 bases and J lost 4; bases outside the gene matches: 2. Under the authors' procedure: Reference gene primers were amplified, and this amplification served to estimate nucleated cell counts. Assay used: immunoSEQ multiplex PCR; TCRdb lists only in-frame clones, some missing. Clone size and V and J calls were adopted from that table, with D and trimming inferred from the DNA. The top ten clones hold roughly 9.8% of a sample with around 200,000 clones, approximately 86% of them seen once. This chain connects TRBV18 to TRBJ1-2; 7 bases align to TRBD1. This receptor was taken from a woman at least 80 years old with acute or convalescent COVID-19. The sequencing input was peripheral blood. The CDR3 region is CASSPRDSYGYTF. The CDR3, as DNA: TGTGCCAGCTCACCCCGGGACAGCTATGGCTACACCTTC. The variable domain in full, with the rest retrieved from reference TRBV18 and TRBJ1-2, is NAGVMQNPRHLVRRRGQEARLRCSPMKGHSHVYWYRQLPEEGLKFMVYLQKENIIDESGMPKERFSAEFPKEGPSILRIQQVVRGDSAAYFCASSPRDSYGYTFGSGTRLTVV.